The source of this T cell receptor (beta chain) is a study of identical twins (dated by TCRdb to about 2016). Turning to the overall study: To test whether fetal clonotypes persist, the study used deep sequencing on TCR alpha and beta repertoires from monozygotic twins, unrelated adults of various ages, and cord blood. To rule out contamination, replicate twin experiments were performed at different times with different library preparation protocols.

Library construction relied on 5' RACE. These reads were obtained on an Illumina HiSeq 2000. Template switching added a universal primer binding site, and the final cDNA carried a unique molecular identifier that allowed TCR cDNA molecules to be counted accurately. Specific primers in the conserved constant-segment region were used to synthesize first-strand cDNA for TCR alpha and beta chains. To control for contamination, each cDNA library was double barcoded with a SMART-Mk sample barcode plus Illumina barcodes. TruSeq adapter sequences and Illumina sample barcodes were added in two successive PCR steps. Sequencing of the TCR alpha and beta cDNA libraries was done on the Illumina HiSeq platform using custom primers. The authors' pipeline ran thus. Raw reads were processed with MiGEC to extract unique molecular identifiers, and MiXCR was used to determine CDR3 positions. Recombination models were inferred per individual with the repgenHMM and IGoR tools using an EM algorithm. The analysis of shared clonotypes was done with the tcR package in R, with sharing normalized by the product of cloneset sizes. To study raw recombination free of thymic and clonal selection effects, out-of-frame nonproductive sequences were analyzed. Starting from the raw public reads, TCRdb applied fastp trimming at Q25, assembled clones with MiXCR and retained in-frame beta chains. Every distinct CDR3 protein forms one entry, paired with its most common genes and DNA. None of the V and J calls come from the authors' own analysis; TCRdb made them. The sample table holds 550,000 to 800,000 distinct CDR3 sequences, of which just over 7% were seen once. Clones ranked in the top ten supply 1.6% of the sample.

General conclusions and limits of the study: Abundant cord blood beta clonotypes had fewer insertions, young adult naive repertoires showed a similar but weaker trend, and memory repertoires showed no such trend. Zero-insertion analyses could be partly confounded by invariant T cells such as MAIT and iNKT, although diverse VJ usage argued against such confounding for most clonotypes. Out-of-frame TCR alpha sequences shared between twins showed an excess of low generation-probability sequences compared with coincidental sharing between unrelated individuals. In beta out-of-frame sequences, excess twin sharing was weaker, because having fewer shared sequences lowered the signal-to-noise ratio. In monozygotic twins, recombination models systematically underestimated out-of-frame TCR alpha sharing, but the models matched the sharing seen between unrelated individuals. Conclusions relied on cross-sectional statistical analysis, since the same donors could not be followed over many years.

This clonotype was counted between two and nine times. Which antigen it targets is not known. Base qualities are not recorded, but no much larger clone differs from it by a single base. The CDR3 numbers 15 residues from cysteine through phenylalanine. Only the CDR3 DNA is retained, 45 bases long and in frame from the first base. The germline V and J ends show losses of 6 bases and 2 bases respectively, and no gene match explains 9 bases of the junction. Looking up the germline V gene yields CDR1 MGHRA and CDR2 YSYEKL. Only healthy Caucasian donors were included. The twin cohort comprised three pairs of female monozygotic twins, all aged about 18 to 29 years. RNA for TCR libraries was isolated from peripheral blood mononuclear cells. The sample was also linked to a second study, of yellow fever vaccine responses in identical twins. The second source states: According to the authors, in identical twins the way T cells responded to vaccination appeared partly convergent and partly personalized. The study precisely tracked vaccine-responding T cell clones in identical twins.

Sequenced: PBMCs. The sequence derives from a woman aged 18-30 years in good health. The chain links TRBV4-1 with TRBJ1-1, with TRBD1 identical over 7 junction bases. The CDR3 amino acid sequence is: CASRGGQIINTEAFF. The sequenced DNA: TGCGCCAGCAGAGGGGGACAGATAATAAACACTGAAGCTTTCTTT.